This TCR beta chain derives from a study of graft-versus-host responses after intestinal transplantation. Remarks on this clone: The antigen remains unidentified.

This CDR3 region has 13 residues. The V gene lost 1 base and the J gene lost 0 bases, with 4 bases spanning the gap. CDR1 is SGHTA and CDR2 is FQGNSA in the germline V gene. Libraries were prepared by immunoSEQ multiplex PCR; TCRdb keeps only in-frame clonotypes and omits some of them. The table has some 140,000 clones, approximately 90% seen once. The clonotype originates from a human donor who received an intestinal transplant. This chain joins TRBV7-2 and TRBJ2-7; D uncertain. The material sequenced was unstimulated CD4+ T cells sorted from spleen or lymph node cells, taken before intestinal transplant. CDR3 loop: CASSLGISYEQYF. In DNA, the CDR3 is TGTGCCAGCAGCTTAGGCATCTCCTACGAGCAGTACTTC. Drawing the rest from reference TRBV7-2 and TRBJ2-7, the complete variable domain is GAGVSQSPSNKVTEKGKDVELRCDPISGHTALYWYRQSLGQGLEFLIYFQGNSAPDKSGLPSDRFSAERTGGSVSTLTIQRTQQEDSAVYLCASSLGISYEQYFGPGTRLTVT.